This T cell receptor (beta chain) was sequenced during a study of OX40 agonist ivuxolimab in advanced cancers. Study-level information: Recorded diagnoses for dose-escalation patients were hepatocellular carcinoma, melanoma, renal cell or head and neck cancer. Partial responses, seen in three patients, involved one hepatocellular carcinoma and two cutaneous melanomas. Study observations and caveats: The study found that CD8+ T cells averaged more expanded clones than CD4+.

To note about this clone: Its specificity is not known.

Blood samples were obtained at baseline, cycle 4 day 1, and cycle 7 day 1. V gave up 5 bases and J gave up 0 bases, with 12 bases separating them. The V gene's germline CDR1 is LNHDA and CDR2 SQIVND (reference sequence). The CDR3 covers 15 residues. Libraries were prepared by immunoSEQ multiplex PCR; TCRdb keeps only in-frame clonotypes and omits some of them. The table records 85,000 to 90,000 clones, approximately 89% of them present only once. This sample comprised CD4+ or CD8+ T cells sorted from blood, obtained in a trial of the OX40 agonist ivuxolimab. The chain carries TRBV19 and TRBJ2-3, with a weak D call TRBD2 (6 bases). The TCR originated in an adult with an advanced solid tumor such as melanoma, head and neck, liver or kidney cancer. CDR3 residues: CASSVGLLSTDTQYF. The CDR3 coding sequence is TGTGCCAGTAGTGTGGGACTCCTTAGCACAGATACGCAGTATTTT.